This is a list of T cell receptor beta chains from one sample in a study of T-cell memory formation after mild COVID-19. One entry per CDR3 protein, called by TCRdb with MiXCR from the 5' RACE reads. The repertoire includes fewer than 250,000 distinct CDR3 sequences, over 9.5% of them detected once, and approximately 3% sits in the top ten. The sequencing sample was made of PBMCs or a T cell subset sorted from them (not recorded which). The source of these receptors is a man between 18 and 29 years old who had mild COVID-19 (a few samples of this study predate the infection). Cell type and time point are not known. CDR3s include the opening cysteine and the closing phenylalanine or tryptophan. A D gene is named only where the DNA matches it firmly. Not every row has a clone size; where given, it reads once, few, many or a size class.

v_gene,j_gene,d_gene,abundance,CDR3nt,CDR3aa
TRBV28,TRBJ1-2,NA,NA,TGTGCCAGCAGTCCGACAAGATCCTATGGCTACACCTTC,CASSPTRSYGYTF
TRBV5-1,TRBJ2-2,NA,NA,TGCGCCAGCAGCTTGGCCCTGGGACCTATGAACACCGGGGAGCTGTTTTTT,CASSLALGPMNTGELFF
TRBV10-3,TRBJ1-1,NA,few,TGTGCCATCAGGGGTGGACCCGATAAGCTGAACACTGAAGCTTTCTTT,CAIRGGPDKLNTEAFF
TRBV20-1,TRBJ1-2,NA,NA,TGCAGTGCTAGGAGAAACTATGGCTACACCTTC,CSARRNYGYTF
TRBV23-1,TRBJ2-2,TRBD1,many,TGCGCCAGCACTTGTGGACAGGGTGGAACCGGGGAGCTGTTTTTT,CASTCGQGGTGELFF
TRBV7-9,TRBJ1-4,TRBD1,NA,TGTGCCAGCCGCCAAGCACAGGGGAATGAAAAACTGTTTTTT,CASRQAQGNEKLFF
TRBV5-1,TRBJ2-3,NA,few,TGCGCCAGCAGCTTGAGCCAGCGGGTAGATACGCAGTATTTT,CASSLSQRVDTQYF
TRBV7-2,TRBJ2-7,TRBD1,few,TGTGCCAGCAGCTCCGACAGGGGGTTTGGGGAGCAGTACTTC,CASSSDRGFGEQYF
TRBV4-2,TRBJ2-3,TRBD2,NA,TGTGCCAGCAGCCAAGTCGGGGGGGATAGCACAGATACGCAGTATTTT,CASSQVGGDSTDTQYF
TRBV5-1,TRBJ1-4,TRBD1,NA,TGCGCCAGCAGCCCGGGACAGGATTTTAATGAAAAACTGTTTTTT,CASSPGQDFNEKLFF
TRBV18,TRBJ2-5,TRBD1,many,TGTGCCAGCTCACTCTTTCTACAGGGGGAAGAGACCCAGTACTTC,CASSLFLQGEETQYF
TRBV5-4,TRBJ1-6,TRBD1,few,TGTGCCAGCAGCTTAAACAGGGGGGATTCACCCCTCCACTTT,CASSLNRGDSPLHF
TRBV4-1,TRBJ1-1,TRBD1,NA,TGCGCCAGCAGCTTACGGACAGGGATGAACACTGAAGCTTTCTTT,CASSLRTGMNTEAFF
TRBV3-1,TRBJ1-1,TRBD1,many,TGTGCCAGCAGTCGACAGGGTGGCACTGAAGCTTTCTTT,CASSRQGGTEAFF
TRBV5-1,TRBJ2-3,TRBD2,NA,TGCGCCAGCAGCTTTGGACTAGCGGCAGATACGCAGTATTTT,CASSFGLAADTQYF
TRBV6-5,TRBJ2-2,NA,NA,TGTGCCAGCAGAGGAGAAGCCGCGAACACCGGGGAGCTGTTTTTT,CASRGEAANTGELFF
TRBV20-1,TRBJ1-5,NA,NA,TGCAGTGCTAGTGACAGGCGAAGCAATCAGCCCCAGCATTTT,CSASDRRSNQPQHF
TRBV11-3,TRBJ2-2,NA,NA,TGTGCCAGCAGCTTAGTGGGACAGAACACCGGGGAGCTGTTTTTT,CASSLVGQNTGELFF
TRBV7-2,TRBJ2-2,NA,many,TGTGCCAGCAGCTTAGAACTGTCAGGGTATTACGCCGGGGAGCTGTTTTTT,CASSLELSGYYAGELFF
TRBV18,TRBJ2-5,NA,many,TGTGCCAGCTCCACTCCGGGGTCCCAAGAGACCCAGTACTTC,CASSTPGSQETQYF
TRBV9,TRBJ2-3,TRBD2,few,TGTGCCAGCAGCCAGACCATGACTAGCGCGGGGCGAGATACGCAGTATTTT,CASSQTMTSAGRDTQYF
TRBV3-1,TRBJ2-2,NA,few,TGTGCCAGCAGCCCCTTGAACACCGGGGAGCTGTTTTTT,CASSPLNTGELFF
TRBV2,TRBJ1-2,NA,NA,TGTGCCAGCAGTGTCATCCCCATGGCCGCTATATCTAACTATGGCTACACCTTC,CASSVIPMAAISNYGYTF
TRBV6-5,TRBJ1-1,NA,NA,TGTGCCAGCAGTTATTTTGGGGGCACTGAAGCTTTCTTT,CASSYFGGTEAFF
TRBV13,TRBJ1-2,NA,NA,TGTGCCAGCACCCCATCCGCACCAGCTAACTATGGCTACACCTTC,CASTPSAPANYGYTF
TRBV7-8,TRBJ1-4,TRBD1,few,TGTGCCAGCAGCTTGTTGGAGGGGGCAGATGAAAAACTGTTTTTT,CASSLLEGADEKLFF
TRBV5-5,TRBJ1-2,NA,NA,TGTGCCAGCAGCTTTACAGGGCTGAACTATGGCTACACCTTC,CASSFTGLNYGYTF
TRBV6-5,TRBJ2-7,TRBD1,NA,TGTGCCAGCAGTCCCGCCCCCGGGACAGGGCCCTACGAGCAGTACTTC,CASSPAPGTGPYEQYF
TRBV7-9,TRBJ2-7,TRBD2,few,TGTGCCAGCAGCTTAGGGTACGCTAGCGGGGACGCGCAGTACTTC,CASSLGYASGDAQYF
TRBV5-1,TRBJ2-6,NA,NA,TGCGCCAGCAGCTTGCGGGAGACCTCTGGGGCCAACGTCCTGACTTTC,CASSLRETSGANVLTF
TRBV11-2,TRBJ2-3,TRBD2,NA,TGTGCCAGCAGCTTACTCCTTATAGCGGGGGGGAGCACAGATACGCAGTATTTT,CASSLLLIAGGSTDTQYF
TRBV7-9,TRBJ1-2,NA,few,TGTGCCAGCAGCTTACAGGGTCCCTATGGCTACACCTTC,CASSLQGPYGYTF
TRBV5-1,TRBJ1-1,NA,few,TGCGCCAGCAGCCTATCCGGGCCCTTGAACACTGAAGCTTTCTTT,CASSLSGPLNTEAFF
TRBV7-9,TRBJ1-5,NA,NA,TGTGCCAGCAGCGGGGCTCTCGGCCGGGGGGATCAGCCCCAGCATTTT,CASSGALGRGDQPQHF
TRBV7-3,TRBJ2-3,TRBD2,NA,TGTGCCAGCAGCCGAGCGGGGGGGACAGATACGCAGTATTTT,CASSRAGGTDTQYF
TRBV18,TRBJ2-7,TRBD1,many,TGTGCCAGCTCACCCCAGGGACAGGGTAGCAACGAGCAGTACTTC,CASSPQGQGSNEQYF
TRBV5-1,TRBJ2-3,TRBD1,many,TGCGCCAGCAGCTTGGCCCCAGGGGGCGAGGGAAGCACAGATACGCAGTATTTT,CASSLAPGGEGSTDTQYF
TRBV5-1,TRBJ2-1,NA,few,TGCGCCAGCAGCTCTATGGTTCGGGACAATGAGCAGTTCTTC,CASSSMVRDNEQFF
TRBV29-1,TRBJ2-5,TRBD2,NA,TGCAGCGTTGGACCCGGGACTAGCGGGGAAGAGACCCAGTACTTC,CSVGPGTSGEETQYF
TRBV7-9,TRBJ2-1,TRBD2,many,TGTGCCAGCAGCCTCCGTAGCGGGGACGAGCAGTTCTTC,CASSLRSGDEQFF
TRBV19,TRBJ1-5,TRBD1,few,TGTGCTTCGGGGACAGTTGTTTTGTCGCCCCAGCATTTT,CASGTVVLSPQHF
TRBV12-3/TRBV12-4,TRBJ2-7,TRBD2,many,TGTGCCAGCAGTTTTGCGAGCGGGGTCTACGAGCAGTACTTC,CASSFASGVYEQYF
TRBV12-3/TRBV12-4,TRBJ2-1,TRBD2,NA,TGTGCCAGCAGTATCCGGTCGGGGGGAGAACAGTTCTTC,CASSIRSGGEQFF
TRBV4-2,TRBJ2-2,TRBD1,many,TGTGCCAGCAGCCAAGAGACAGGGGGCTTCGGGGAGCTGTTTTTT,CASSQETGGFGELFF
TRBV5-1,TRBJ2-3,TRBD1,few,TGCGCCAGCAGCACCGGACAGGCCACAGATACGCAGTATTTT,CASSTGQATDTQYF
TRBV2,TRBJ2-2,TRBD1,NA,TGTGCCAGCGGGGGACAGGGGGCGACCGGGGAGCTGTTTTTT,CASGGQGATGELFF
TRBV7-6,TRBJ2-5,NA,NA,TGTGCCAGCAGCTTAGACTCTGTTAAGGTACAAGAGACCCAGTACTTC,CASSLDSVKVQETQYF
TRBV29-1,TRBJ2-7,TRBD2,NA,TGCAGCGTTGTGGGGGTCGGGGGGACCACCTCCTACGAGCAGTACTTC,CSVVGVGGTTSYEQYF
TRBV20-1,TRBJ2-2,NA,many,TGCAGTGCTTTTTCCGCCGGGACAATTAACACCGGGGAGCTGTTTTTT,CSAFSAGTINTGELFF